This TCR beta chain was documented in a study of T cell responses to AZD1222 COVID-19 vaccine. Sequencing was performed with immunoSEQ multiplex PCR; in TCRdb, only in-frame clones are kept and a portion is missing. The sample carries 150,000 to 190,000 clones, just over 90% recorded once. CDR3 length: 12 amino acids. Germline V gene sequence: CDR1 SGHKS, CDR2 YYEKEE (reference sequence). Deletions cut 0 bases from V and 4 bases from J, with 4 bases between. This clone was observed a few times. Its antigen is still unknown. Study-wide points: Unmutated regions of variants are reportedly targeted by nearly half of spike-specific TCRs.

The chain recombines TRBV5-5 with TRBJ1-1; the D is unclear. This clonotype was obtained from an adult in good health. The sample here was peripheral blood, taken on day 0 of AZD1222 vaccination. The CDR3 DNA sequence: TGTGCCAGCAGCTTGGCCACCACTGAAGCTTTCTTT. It codes for CASSLATTEAFF. The full variable domain, its missing parts supplied by reference TRBV5-5 and TRBJ1-1, is DAGVTQSPTHLIKTRGQQVTLRCSPISGHKSVSWYQQVLGQGPQFIFQYYEKEERGRGNFPDRFSARQFPNYSSELNVNALLLGDSALYLCASSLATTEAFFGQGTRLTVV.